This T cell receptor beta chain was obtained from a study of T cell responses to AZD1222 COVID-19 vaccine. Assay: immunoSEQ multiplex PCR; the TCRdb copy retains only in-frame clones and omits some. The sample includes some 120,000 clones, roughly 84% of them seen just once. Study conclusions and caveats: The donor group comprised mostly white British people and more females; the analysis possibly underestimated clonal diversity.

Germline values: CDR1 MDHEN, CDR2 SYDVKM. There are 16 residues in the CDR3. With 8 bases clipped from V and 7 bases from J, the junction kept 19 bases outside the gene matches. Of note for this clone: Its antigen is unidentified.

The specimen was peripheral blood, collected 28 days after the second AZD1222 dose. The V gene is TRBV28, the J gene TRBJ2-7; 8 positions agree with TRBD1. This receptor was identified in an adult who received the AZD1222 COVID-19 vaccine. The CDR3 loop is CASFTPGGGDSREQYF. In nucleotides, the CDR3 is TGTGCCAGCTTCACCCCAGGGGGCGGGGATTCGAGAGAGCAGTACTTC.